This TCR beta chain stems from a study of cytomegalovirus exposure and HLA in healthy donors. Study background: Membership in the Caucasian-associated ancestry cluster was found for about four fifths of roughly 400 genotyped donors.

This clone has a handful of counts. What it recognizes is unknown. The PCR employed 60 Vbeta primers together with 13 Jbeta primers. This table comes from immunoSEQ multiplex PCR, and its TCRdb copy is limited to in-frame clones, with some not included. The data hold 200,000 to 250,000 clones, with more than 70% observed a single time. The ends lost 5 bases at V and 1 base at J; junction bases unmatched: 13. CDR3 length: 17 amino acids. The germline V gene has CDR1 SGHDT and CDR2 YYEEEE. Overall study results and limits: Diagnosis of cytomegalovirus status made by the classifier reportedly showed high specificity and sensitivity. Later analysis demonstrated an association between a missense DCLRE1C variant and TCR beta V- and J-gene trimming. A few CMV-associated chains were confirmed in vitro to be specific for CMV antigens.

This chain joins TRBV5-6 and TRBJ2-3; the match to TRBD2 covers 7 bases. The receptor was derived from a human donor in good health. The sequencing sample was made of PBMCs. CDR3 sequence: CASSYGGTTLGTDTQYF. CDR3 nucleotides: TGTGCCAGCAGTTATGGCGGGACTACCCTCGGCACAGATACGCAGTATTTT.